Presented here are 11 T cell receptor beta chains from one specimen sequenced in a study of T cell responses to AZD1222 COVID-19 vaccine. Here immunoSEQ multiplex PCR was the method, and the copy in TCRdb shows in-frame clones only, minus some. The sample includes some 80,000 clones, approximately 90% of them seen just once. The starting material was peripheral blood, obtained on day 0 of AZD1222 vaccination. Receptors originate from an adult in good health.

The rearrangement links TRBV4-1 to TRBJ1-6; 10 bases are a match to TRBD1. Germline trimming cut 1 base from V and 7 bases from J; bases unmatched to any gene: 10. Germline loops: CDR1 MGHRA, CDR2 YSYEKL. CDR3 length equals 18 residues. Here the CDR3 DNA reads TGCGCCAGCAGCCAAGCGACAGGGGGCGGTATTAGGAATTCACCCCTCCACTTT. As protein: CASSQATGGGIRNSPLHF.

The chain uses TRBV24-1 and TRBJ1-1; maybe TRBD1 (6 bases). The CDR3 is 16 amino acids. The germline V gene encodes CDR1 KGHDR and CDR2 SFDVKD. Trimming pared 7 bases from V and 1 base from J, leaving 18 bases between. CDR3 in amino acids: CATRNRAGSGNTEAFF. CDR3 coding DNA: TGTGCCACCAGGAACAGGGCTGGGAGCGGGAACACTGAAGCTTTCTTT.

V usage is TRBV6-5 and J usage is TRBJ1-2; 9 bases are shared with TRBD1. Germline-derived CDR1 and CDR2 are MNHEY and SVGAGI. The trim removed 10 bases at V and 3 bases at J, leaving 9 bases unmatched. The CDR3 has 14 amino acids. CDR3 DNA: TGTGCCACGCAACAGGGGGCACGGGACTATGGCTACACCTTC. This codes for CATQQGARDYGYTF.

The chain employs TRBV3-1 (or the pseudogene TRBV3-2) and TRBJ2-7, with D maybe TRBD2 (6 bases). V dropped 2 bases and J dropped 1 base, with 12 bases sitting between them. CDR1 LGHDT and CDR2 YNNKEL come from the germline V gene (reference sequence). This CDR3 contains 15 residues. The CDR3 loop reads CASSQYGTVSYEQYF. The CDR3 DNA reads TGTGCCAGCAGCCAATATGGGACTGTATCCTACGAGCAGTACTTC.

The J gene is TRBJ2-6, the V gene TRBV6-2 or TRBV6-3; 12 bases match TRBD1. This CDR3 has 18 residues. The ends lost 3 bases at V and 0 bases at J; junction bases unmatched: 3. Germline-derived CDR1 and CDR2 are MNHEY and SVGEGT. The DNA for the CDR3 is TGTGCCAGCAGTTATGGGACAGGGGGCCGCTCTGGGGCCAACGTCCTGACTTTC. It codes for CASSYGTGGRSGANVLTF.

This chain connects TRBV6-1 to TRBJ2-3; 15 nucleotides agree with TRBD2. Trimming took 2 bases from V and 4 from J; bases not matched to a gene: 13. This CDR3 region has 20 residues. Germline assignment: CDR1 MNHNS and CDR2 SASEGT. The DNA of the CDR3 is TGTGCCAGCAGTGAATCGGACAGACTTTGGACTAGCGGGGGGGCAGATACGCAGTATTTT. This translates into CASSESDRLWTSGGADTQYF.

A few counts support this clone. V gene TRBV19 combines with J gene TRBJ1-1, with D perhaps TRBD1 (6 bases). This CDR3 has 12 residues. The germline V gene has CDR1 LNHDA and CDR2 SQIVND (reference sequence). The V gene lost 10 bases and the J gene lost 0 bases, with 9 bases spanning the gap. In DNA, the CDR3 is TGTGCCACGGACAGTTTGAACACTGAAGCTTTCTTT. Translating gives CATDSLNTEAFF.

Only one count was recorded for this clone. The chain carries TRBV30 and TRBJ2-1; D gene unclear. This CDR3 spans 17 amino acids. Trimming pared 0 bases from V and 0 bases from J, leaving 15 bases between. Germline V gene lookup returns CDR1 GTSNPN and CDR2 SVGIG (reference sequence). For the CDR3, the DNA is TGTGCCTGGAGTGTACCGGAATTGGAAAGCTCCTACAATGAGCAGTTCTTC. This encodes CAWSVPELESSYNEQFF.

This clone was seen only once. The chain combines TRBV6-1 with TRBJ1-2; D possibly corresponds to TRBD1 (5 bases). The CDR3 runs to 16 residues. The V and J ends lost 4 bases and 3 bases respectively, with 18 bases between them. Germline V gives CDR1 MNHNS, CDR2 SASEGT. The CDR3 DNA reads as TGTGCCAGCAGTGCCTCCTGGTGGGACGGGGACTATGGCTACACCTTC. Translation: CASSASWWDGDYGYTF.

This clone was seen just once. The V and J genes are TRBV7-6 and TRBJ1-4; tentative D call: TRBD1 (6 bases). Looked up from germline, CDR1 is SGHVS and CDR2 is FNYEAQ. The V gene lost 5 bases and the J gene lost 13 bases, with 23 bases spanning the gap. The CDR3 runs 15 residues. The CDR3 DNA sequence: TGTGCCAGCAGCATTACGCCGGACAGCAGAAAAGGACTGTTTTTT. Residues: CASSITPDSRKGLFF.

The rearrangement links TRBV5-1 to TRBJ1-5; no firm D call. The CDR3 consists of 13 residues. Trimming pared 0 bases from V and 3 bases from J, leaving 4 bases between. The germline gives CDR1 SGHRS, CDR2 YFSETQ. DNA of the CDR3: TGCGCCAGCAGCTTGGCACTCAATCAGCCCCAGCATTTT. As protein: CASSLALNQPQHF.